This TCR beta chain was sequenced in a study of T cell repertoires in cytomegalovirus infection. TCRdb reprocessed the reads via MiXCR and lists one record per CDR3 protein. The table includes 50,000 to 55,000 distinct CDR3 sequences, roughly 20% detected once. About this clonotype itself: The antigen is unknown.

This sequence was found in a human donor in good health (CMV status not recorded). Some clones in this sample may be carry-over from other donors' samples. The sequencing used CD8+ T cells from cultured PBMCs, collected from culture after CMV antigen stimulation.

This CDR3 reads CASTSGTGKSEQYF. The CDR3 DNA reads TGCGCCAGCACGTCCGGGACAGGGAAGTCCGAGCAGTACTTC. The chain has TRBV5-1 and TRBJ2-7, with TRBD1 identical over 9 bases. The ends lost 6 bases at V and 6 bases at J; junction bases unmatched: 10. The CDR3 contains 14 residues. CDR1 is SGHRS, CDR2 YFSETQ, per germline.